What follows describes a single TCR beta chain. Its antigen is currently unknown. The PCR was carried out with 60 Vbeta primers and 13 Jbeta primers. Some clones are missing from TCRdb's copy, which holds only in-frame ones; the method was immunoSEQ multiplex PCR. This sample yields under 130,000 clones, of which more than 75% are seen a single time; about a tenth belongs to the top ten. At collection, donors were nominally healthy, but unrecorded immune exposures were probable. This entry belongs to a study of cytomegalovirus exposure and HLA in healthy donors. Points from the study as a whole: Reported results showed that the classifier diagnosed cytomegalovirus status with high specificity and sensitivity.

The CDR3 runs 14 residues. CDR1 and CDR2 (germline): SGHRS, YFSETQ. The ends were cut back, 2 bases at V and 5 bases at J, with 8 bases in the middle. The receptor's source is a woman aged 18-35 years in good health and CMV-seropositive. The chain links TRBV5-1 to TRBJ1-6, with D unclear. The sample comprised PBMCs. The DNA of the CDR3 is TGCGCCAGCAGCTTTGTCGGAGATAATTCACCCCTCCACTTT. Protein: CASSFVGDNSPLHF.